This T cell receptor beta chain comes out of a study of blood T cell repertoires in COVID-19. Study-level information: The samples span acute and convalescent COVID-19 from the United States, Italy and Spain. PBMCs, B-cell-depleted T cells, or T cells provided the cDNA or gDNA that made up the material.

Authors' data handling: Amplification with reference gene primers provided the estimates of nucleated cell counts. Libraries were prepared by immunoSEQ multiplex PCR; TCRdb keeps only in-frame clonotypes and omits some of them. For V, J and clone size, that table is used; D and trimming come from the DNA. The sample carries over 300,000 clones, 90% recorded once. V lost 1 base to trimming and J lost 4 bases; unmatched junction nucleotides: 5. This CDR3 is built from 16 residues. Germline assignment: CDR1 LNHDA and CDR2 SQIVND (reference sequence). Sequencing was done on a sample of peripheral blood. This TCR came from a man aged 18-30 years with active or convalescent COVID-19. The V gene is TRBV19, the J gene TRBJ1-5, with 9 bases that match TRBD1. The chain's CDR3 is CASSIVGQGLNQPQHF. The DNA for the CDR3 is TGTGCCAGTAGTATAGTGGGACAGGGCTTGAATCAGCCCCAGCATTTT.